This T cell receptor (beta chain) stems from a study of cytomegalovirus exposure and HLA in healthy donors. The study's findings and limits: A later analysis reported that several of the most significant clusters appeared to be linked to common viral pathogens, among them Epstein-Barr virus. Reported performance of the classifier showed diagnosis of cytomegalovirus status with high specificity and sensitivity.

Per the germline V gene, CDR1 is WSHSY and CDR2 is SAAADI. The V and J ends lost 2 bases and 3 bases, in that order; junction bases with no gene match: 6. This CDR3 spans 16 amino acids. PCR employed 60 Vbeta and 13 Jbeta primers. The repertoire was sequenced with immunoSEQ multiplex PCR; TCRdb's copy has only in-frame clones and lacks some. The repertoire holds 150,000 to 190,000 clones, with roughly 82% as singletons. A note on this clone: Antigen unknown.

The sample taken for sequencing was PBMCs. The chain has TRBV10-2 and TRBJ2-1; TRBD2 matches at 8 bases. The clonotype originates from a woman between 50 and 59 years old in good health and CMV-seropositive. CDR3 nucleotide sequence: TGCGCCAGCAGTGAGCTTTCGGGGGGGCTCTACAATGAGCAGTTCTTC. As protein: CASSELSGGLYNEQFF.